The rows below give T cell receptor beta chains drawn from one sample of a study of T cell repertoires in cytomegalovirus infection. These receptors have no known antigen. TCRdb processed the reads anew with MiXCR; each CDR3 protein has one entry. The sample lists 750,000 to 950,000 distinct CDR3 sequences, roughly 28% occurring once. Sequences were derived from cultured CD8+ T cells from PBMCs, sampled from culture after CMV antigen stimulation. Receptors originate from a human donor in good health (CMV status not recorded). Some clones in this sample may be carry-over from other donors' samples. CDR3s include the opening cysteine and the closing phenylalanine or tryptophan.

V gene: TRBV14
J gene: TRBJ1-5
CDR3 protein: CASSRYQGAPQHF

V gene: TRBV7-8
J gene: TRBJ2-1
CDR3 protein: CASSPPGVSGNEQFF

V gene: TRBV10-3
J gene: TRBJ1-2
CDR3 protein: CAISESITTGTVYGYTF

V gene: TRBV7-9
J gene: TRBJ2-7
CDR3 protein: CAITGPYEQYF

V gene: TRBV6-1
J gene: TRBJ1-2
CDR3 protein: CASRRGTDPVYGYTF

V gene: TRBV6-1
J gene: TRBJ2-1
CDR3 protein: CASSTQGAASSYNEQFF

V gene: TRBV24-1
J gene: TRBJ1-1
CDR3 protein: CATSDPSRPNTEAFF

V gene: TRBV19
J gene: TRBJ2-1
CDR3 protein: CASSTGKHNEQFF

V gene: TRBV5-4
J gene: TRBJ2-5
CDR3 protein: CASSLVGTGKETQYF

V gene: TRBV6-6
J gene: TRBJ2-5
CDR3 protein: CASSPRVSGETQYF

V gene: TRBV12-3/TRBV12-4
J gene: TRBJ2-5
CDR3 protein: CASSLTTGPPQETQYF

V gene: TRBV4-1
J gene: TRBJ2-7
CDR3 protein: CASSQDFLALYEQYF

V gene: TRBV12-3/TRBV12-4
J gene: TRBJ1-5
CDR3 protein: CASSWDREYYQPQHF

V gene: TRBV7-9
J gene: TRBJ2-2
CDR3 protein: CASSLDMNTGELFF

V gene: TRBV6-6
J gene: TRBJ2-4
CDR3 protein: CASSYQNIQYF

V gene: TRBV2
J gene: TRBJ2-1
CDR3 protein: CASSEGLAERRNEQFF

V gene: TRBV28
J gene: TRBJ2-2
CDR3 protein: CASSSLRVSGDPTGELFF

V gene: TRBV3-1
J gene: TRBJ2-4
CDR3 protein: CASSPLSGGDKNIQYF

V gene: TRBV6-1
J gene: TRBJ2-1
CDR3 protein: CASYGLSGDNEQFF

V gene: TRBV6-5
J gene: TRBJ2-2
CDR3 protein: CASSLTSYTGELFF

V gene: TRBV7-2
J gene: TRBJ2-1
CDR3 protein: CATGGAVYEQFF

V gene: TRBV24-1
J gene: TRBJ1-2
CDR3 protein: CATSGPADGYTF

V gene: TRBV6-1
J gene: TRBJ2-7
CDR3 protein: CASSEGQGGGSYEQYF

V gene: TRBV7-2
J gene: TRBJ1-1
CDR3 protein: CASSPGQTYTEAFF

V gene: TRBV3-1
J gene: TRBJ2-7
CDR3 protein: CASSHSIGPHEQYF

V gene: TRBV12-3/TRBV12-4
J gene: TRBJ1-2
CDR3 protein: CASSFYTYGYTF

V gene: TRBV7-6
J gene: TRBJ1-3
CDR3 protein: CASRAPESSGNTIYF

V gene: TRBV6-6
J gene: TRBJ2-7
CDR3 protein: CASSPTRVPYEQYF

V gene: TRBV20-1
J gene: TRBJ2-5
CDR3 protein: CSAPRGSKETQYF

V gene: TRBV24-1
J gene: TRBJ2-1
CDR3 protein: CATSDAGALYHNEQFF

V gene: TRBV27
J gene: TRBJ1-5
CDR3 protein: CASSSHGWEPQHF

V gene: TRBV12-3/TRBV12-4
J gene: TRBJ1-1
CDR3 protein: CASSLVFAGLNTEAFF

V gene: TRBV6-5
J gene: TRBJ2-7
CDR3 protein: CASSLDAGVSYEQYF

V gene: TRBV5-6
J gene: TRBJ1-1
CDR3 protein: CASSEGYANTEAFF

V gene: TRBV9
J gene: TRBJ1-1
CDR3 protein: CASSVEEGANTEAFF

V gene: TRBV12-3/TRBV12-4
J gene: TRBJ1-2
CDR3 protein: CASSSPGWGYGYTF

V gene: TRBV5-6
J gene: TRBJ2-2
CDR3 protein: CASSFRDRAFANTGELFF

V gene: TRBV27
J gene: TRBJ2-1
CDR3 protein: CASRPRTIFSSYNEQFF

V gene: TRBV27
J gene: TRBJ1-1
CDR3 protein: CASSFTGTLTEAFF

V gene: TRBV9
J gene: TRBJ2-2
CDR3 protein: CASSVDGQGANTGELFF

V gene: TRBV2
J gene: TRBJ1-2
CDR3 protein: CASSEALRANYGYTF

V gene: TRBV27
J gene: TRBJ1-5
CDR3 protein: CASSLFRYQPQHF

V gene: TRBV23-1
J gene: TRBJ1-5
CDR3 protein: CASSQSREDQPQHF

V gene: TRBV29-1
J gene: TRBJ2-1
CDR3 protein: CSVGLGFF

V gene: TRBV7-6
J gene: TRBJ1-5
CDR3 protein: CASSSSRALGGQPQHF

V gene: TRBV6-8
J gene: TRBJ1-4
CDR3 protein: CASGRHSTNEKLFF

V gene: TRBV20-1
J gene: TRBJ1-2
CDR3 protein: CSARDWEGGYGYTF

V gene: TRBV19
J gene: TRBJ2-7
CDR3 protein: CASSMTISYEQYF

V gene: TRBV19
J gene: TRBJ1-1
CDR3 protein: CASSFQGGQDTEAFF

V gene: TRBV6-2/TRBV6-3
J gene: TRBJ2-7
CDR3 protein: CASSKGFSYEQYF

V gene: TRBV7-6
J gene: TRBJ2-7
CDR3 protein: CASSSPGQGSAEQYF